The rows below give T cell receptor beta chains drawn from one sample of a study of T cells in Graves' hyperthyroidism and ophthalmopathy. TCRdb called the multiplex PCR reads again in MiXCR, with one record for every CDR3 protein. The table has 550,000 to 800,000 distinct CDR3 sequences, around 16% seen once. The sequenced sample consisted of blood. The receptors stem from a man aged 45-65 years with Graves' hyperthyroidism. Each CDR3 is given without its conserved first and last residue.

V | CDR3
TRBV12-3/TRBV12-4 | ASSFEADIQY
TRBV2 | ASSDGRLEQF
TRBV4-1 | ASSPHERGSGANVLT
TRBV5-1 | ASSWGQPDYGYT
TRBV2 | ASNELAGQETQY
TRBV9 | ASSRDRGRWETQY
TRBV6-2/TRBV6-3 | ASRRPGASSYNEQF
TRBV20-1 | GGHRTGPGYT
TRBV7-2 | ASSSSGGLEKLF
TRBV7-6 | ASSLAMDTGELF
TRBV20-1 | SAKPLTAENTEAF
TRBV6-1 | ASSLGPTDQPQH
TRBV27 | ASSPGLRGISYEQY
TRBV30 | AWRRQGNGYT
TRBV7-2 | ASSLVITQAAYEQY
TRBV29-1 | SARDNSREQF
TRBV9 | ASSGGGINQPQH
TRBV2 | ASRPDRGFTNTGELF
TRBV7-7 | ASSSSWAAETQY